The rows below give T cell receptor beta chains drawn from one sample of a study of blood T cell repertoires in COVID-19. This table comes from immunoSEQ multiplex PCR, and its TCRdb copy is limited to in-frame clones, with some not included. The table includes more than 25,000 clones, more than 80% detected once. The sample comprised peripheral blood. The receptors stem from a man aged 55 to 70 with acute or convalescent COVID-19. Both conserved end residues are part of each CDR3. Fields, in order: J gene, D gene, clone size, CDR3 length, V gene, CDR3 protein, CDR3 DNA. The D gene is left open where the match is weak. The size of a clone is reported for some rows only, either as once, few or many, or as a class for expanded clones.

TRBJ2-1 | - | - | 17 | TRBV28 | CASSFTGIGGSYNEQFF | TGTGCCAGCAGTTTCACCGGAATAGGAGGCTCCTACAATGAGCAGTTCTTC
TRBJ2-1 | TRBD2 | - | 16 | TRBV4-1 | CASSQAPGLAGGEQFF | TGCGCCAGCAGCCAAGCCCCCGGACTAGCGGGAGGTGAGCAGTTCTTC
TRBJ2-3 | TRBD2 | - | 17 | TRBV3-1/TRBV3-2 | CASSQPITSGSTDTQYF | TGTGCCAGCAGCCAACCAATTACTAGCGGGTCCACAGATACGCAGTATTTT
TRBJ2-2 | - | - | 15 | TRBV7-6 | CASSNQRAPAGELFF | TGTGCCAGCAGCAATCAGCGGGCCCCGGCGGGGGAGCTGTTTTTT
TRBJ2-7 | TRBD1 | - | 15 | TRBV30 | CAWRSPDRVTYEQYF | TGTGCCTGGAGATCACCGGACAGGGTGACCTACGAGCAGTACTTC
TRBJ1-1 | TRBD1 | - | 13 | TRBV5-1 | CASSSGQGTEAFF | TGCGCCAGCAGCTCGGGACAGGGAACTGAAGCTTTCTTT
TRBJ1-5 | - | - | 13 | TRBV6-5 | CASSLGDNQPQHF | TGTGCCAGCAGCCTCGGGGACAATCAGCCCCAGCATTTT
TRBJ1-2 | TRBD1 | - | 16 | TRBV19 | CASTAGTGDLGYGYTF | TGTGCCAGTACCGCCGGGACAGGGGACCTTGGCTATGGCTACACCTTC
TRBJ2-3 | TRBD1 | - | 15 | TRBV15 | CATSARDSSTDTQYF | TGTGCCACTAGTGCCCGGGACAGTAGCACAGATACGCAGTATTTT
TRBJ1-2 | - | - | 14 | TRBV28 | CASSTPWRTYGYTF | TGTGCCAGCTCAACCCCGTGGAGGACCTATGGCTACACCTTC
TRBJ1-1 | TRBD1 | - | 14 | TRBV28 | CASRGTGTNTEAFF | TGTGCCAGCAGGGGGACAGGGACGAACACTGAAGCTTTCTTT
TRBJ2-5 | - | - | 14 | TRBV5-1 | CASSPDSREETQYF | TGCGCCAGCAGCCCGGACTCGCGAGAAGAGACCCAGTACTTC
TRBJ1-2 | - | - | 15 | TRBV6-1 | CASSDVGLLDYGYTF | TGTGCCAGCAGTGATGTGGGGCTGTTAGACTATGGCTACACCTTC
TRBJ1-1 | TRBD1 | - | 15 | TRBV14 | CASSQSTGGWTEAFF | TGTGCCAGCAGCCAGTCGACAGGGGGATGGACTGAAGCTTTCTTT
TRBJ1-5 | TRBD1 | - | 16 | TRBV5-6 | CASRFPAGGGDQPQHF | TGTGCCAGCAGATTTCCCGCAGGGGGTGGAGATCAGCCCCAGCATTTT
TRBJ2-5 | - | - | 14 | TRBV5-1 | CASSRLGGRETQYF | TGCGCCAGCAGTCGGTTGGGGGGGCGAGAGACCCAGTACTTC
TRBJ1-5 | - | - | 15 | TRBV2 | CASSAGHFSNQPQHF | TGTGCCAGCAGTGCGGGACACTTTAGCAATCAGCCCCAGCATTTT
TRBJ2-7 | - | few | 15 | TRBV15 | CATSRDRGTADEQYF | TGTGCCACCAGCAGAGATCGAGGCACTGCCGACGAGCAGTACTTC
TRBJ2-6 | - | - | 18 | TRBV21-1 | CASSKGRFWSSGANVLTF | TGTGCCAGCAGCAAAGGCAGATTCTGGAGCTCTGGGGCCAACGTCCTGACTTTC
TRBJ2-3 | TRBD2 | once | 16 | TRBV7-2 | CASSFLAGGPKDTQYF | TGTGCCAGCAGCTTTCTAGCGGGGGGGCCTAAAGATACGCAGTATTTT
TRBJ1-1 | - | - | 14 | TRBV19 | CASSPATRNTEAFF | TGTGCCAGTAGCCCCGCGACAAGGAACACTGAAGCTTTCTTT
TRBJ1-5 | TRBD1 | - | 15 | TRBV18 | CASSPAGTGNQPQHF | TGTGCCAGCTCACCCGCCGGGACAGGGAATCAGCCCCAGCATTTT
TRBJ2-5 | - | - | 14 | TRBV30 | CAWNGGLGGETQYF | TGTGCCTGGAACGGGGGGCTAGGCGGCGAGACCCAGTACTTC
TRBJ1-6 | TRBD1 | - | 13 | TRBV5-6 | CASSLTGDSPLHF | TGTGCCAGCAGCTTGACAGGGGATTCACCCCTCCACTTT
TRBJ2-7 | - | - | 16 | TRBV7-2 | CASSLEGAVLSYEQYF | TGTGCCAGCAGCTTAGAAGGGGCCGTTCTATCCTACGAGCAGTACTTC
TRBJ1-5 | TRBD1 | - | 14 | TRBV6-5 | CASSPGTGNQPQHF | TGTGCCAGCAGCCCCGGGACAGGGAATCAGCCCCAGCATTTT
TRBJ1-2 | TRBD1 | - | 15 | TRBV30 | CAWRELPGQGNGYTF | TGTGCCTGGAGGGAACTGCCGGGACAGGGGAATGGCTACACCTTC
TRBJ2-1 | - | - | 16 | TRBV5-1 | CASSLQLASSYNEQFF | TGCGCCAGCAGTCTTCAACTAGCCAGCTCCTACAATGAGCAGTTCTTC
TRBJ1-1 | - | - | 14 | TRBV18 | CASSPDRLNTEAFF | TGTGCCAGCTCACCCGACAGATTGAACACTGAAGCTTTCTTT
TRBJ1-6 | TRBD1 | few | 15 | TRBV19 | CASRAGGARNSPLHF | TGTGCCAGTAGGGCAGGGGGCGCGAGGAATTCACCCCTCCACTTT
TRBJ1-6 | - | - | 15 | TRBV10-3 | CAIKSGPQANSPLHF | TGTGCCATCAAATCCGGTCCCCAGGCCAATTCACCCCTCCACTTT
TRBJ1-4 | TRBD1 | - | 13 | TRBV18 | CASRWTGGEKLFF | TGTGCCAGCCGTTGGACAGGGGGTGAAAAACTGTTTTTT
TRBJ2-1 | TRBD1 | - | 15 | TRBV10-1 | CASSGGQGSYNEQFF | TGCGCCAGCAGTGGGGGACAGGGATCCTACAATGAGCAGTTCTTC
TRBJ1-2 | - | - | 13 | TRBV3-1/TRBV3-2 | CASSQASNYGYTF | TGTGCCAGCAGCCAAGCCTCTAACTATGGCTACACCTTC
TRBJ1-2 | - | once | 14 | TRBV18 | CASSLDSWSYGYTF | TGTGCCAGCTCACTGGACAGCTGGTCTTATGGCTACACCTTC
TRBJ2-7 | TRBD1 | few | 14 | TRBV7-2 | CASSNRGYHYEQYF | TGTGCCAGCAGCAACAGGGGATACCACTACGAGCAGTACTTC
TRBJ2-5 | TRBD2 | - | 16 | TRBV24-1 | CATSDRLAGARETQYF | TGTGCCACCAGTGATCGACTAGCGGGAGCCCGAGAGACCCAGTACTTC
TRBJ2-1 | TRBD2 | - | 20 | TRBV5-1 | CASSSSGLAGGPPSYNEQFF | TGCGCCAGCAGCTCCAGCGGACTAGCGGGGGGGCCTCCCTCCTACAATGAGCAGTTCTTC
TRBJ1-2 | TRBD1 | few | 15 | TRBV7-2 | CASSPPGQGVYGYTF | TGTGCCAGCAGCCCACCGGGACAGGGGGTGTATGGCTACACCTTC
TRBJ2-5 | TRBD1 | - | 14 | TRBV6-5 | CASSSGQAVETQYF | TGTGCCAGCAGTTCGGGACAGGCTGTAGAGACCCAGTACTTC
TRBJ1-2 | - | - | 12 | TRBV6-5 | CASARSNYGYTF | TGTGCCAGCGCCCGGTCTAACTATGGCTACACCTTC
TRBJ1-2 | - | - | 14 | TRBV19 | CASRRDRSHYGYTF | TGTGCCAGTAGACGAGACAGGAGCCACTATGGCTACACCTTC
TRBJ1-4 | - | - | 13 | TRBV5-1 | CASTRDSNEKLFF | TGCGCCAGCACCAGGGATTCTAATGAAAAACTGTTTTTT
TRBJ1-6 | - | - | 17 | TRBV6-2/TRBV6-3 | CASSYSPWTPTGSPLHF | TGTGCCAGCAGTTACTCACCTTGGACACCGACAGGTTCACCCCTCCACTTT
TRBJ1-4 | TRBD1 | - | 16 | TRBV4-2 | CASSHHPTGYNEKLFF | TGTGCCAGCAGCCATCACCCGACAGGGTACAATGAAAAACTGTTTTTT
TRBJ1-1 | - | once | 13 | TRBV30 | CAGPTESNTEAFF | TGTGCCGGTCCGACAGAATCGAACACTGAAGCTTTCTTT
TRBJ1-2 | - | - | 17 | TRBV4-2 | CASSQEVPGTDAYGYTF | TGTGCCAGCAGCCAAGAAGTTCCAGGAACAGACGCCTATGGCTACACCTTC
TRBJ1-6 | - | - | 16 | TRBV5-1 | CASSFSWTVSNSPLHF | TGCGCCAGCAGCTTTTCCTGGACAGTCTCTAATTCACCCCTCCACTTT